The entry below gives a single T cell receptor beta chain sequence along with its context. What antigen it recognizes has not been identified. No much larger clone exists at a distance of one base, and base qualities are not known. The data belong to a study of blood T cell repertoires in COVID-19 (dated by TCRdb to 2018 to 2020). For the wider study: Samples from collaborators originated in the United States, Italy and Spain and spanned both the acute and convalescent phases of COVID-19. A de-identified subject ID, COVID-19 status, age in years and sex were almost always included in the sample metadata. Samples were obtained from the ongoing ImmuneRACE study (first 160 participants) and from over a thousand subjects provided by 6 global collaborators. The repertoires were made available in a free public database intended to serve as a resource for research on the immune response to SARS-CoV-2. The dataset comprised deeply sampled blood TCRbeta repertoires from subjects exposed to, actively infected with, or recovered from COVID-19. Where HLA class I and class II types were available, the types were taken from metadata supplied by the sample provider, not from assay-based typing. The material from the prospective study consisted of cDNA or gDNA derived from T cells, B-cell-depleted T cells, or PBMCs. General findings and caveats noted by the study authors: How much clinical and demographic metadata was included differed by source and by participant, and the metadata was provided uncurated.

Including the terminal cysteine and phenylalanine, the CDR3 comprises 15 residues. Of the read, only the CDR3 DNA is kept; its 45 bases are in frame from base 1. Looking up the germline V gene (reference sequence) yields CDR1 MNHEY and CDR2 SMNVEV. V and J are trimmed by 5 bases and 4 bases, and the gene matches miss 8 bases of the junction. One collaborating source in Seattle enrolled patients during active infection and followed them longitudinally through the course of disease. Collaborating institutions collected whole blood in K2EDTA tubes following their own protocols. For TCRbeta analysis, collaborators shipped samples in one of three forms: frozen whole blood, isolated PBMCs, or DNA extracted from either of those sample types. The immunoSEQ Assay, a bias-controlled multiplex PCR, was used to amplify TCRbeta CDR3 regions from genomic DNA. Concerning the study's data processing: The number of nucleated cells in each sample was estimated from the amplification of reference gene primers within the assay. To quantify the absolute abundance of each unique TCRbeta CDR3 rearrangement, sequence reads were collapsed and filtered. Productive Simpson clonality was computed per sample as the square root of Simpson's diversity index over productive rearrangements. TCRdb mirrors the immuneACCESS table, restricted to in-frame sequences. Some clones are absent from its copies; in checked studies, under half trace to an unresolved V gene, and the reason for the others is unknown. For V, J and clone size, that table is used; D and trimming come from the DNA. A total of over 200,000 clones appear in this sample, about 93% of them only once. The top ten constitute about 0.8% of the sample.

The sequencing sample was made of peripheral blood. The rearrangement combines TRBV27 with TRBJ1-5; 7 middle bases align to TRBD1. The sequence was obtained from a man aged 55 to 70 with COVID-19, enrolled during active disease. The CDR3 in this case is CASSPSGGRNQPQHF. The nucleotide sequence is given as TGTGCCAGCAGTCCTTCAGGGGGACGGAATCAGCCCCAGCATTTT.